The 11 T cell receptor beta chains presented below share a single source sample, sequenced in a study of blood T cell repertoires in COVID-19. TCRdb's copy holds only in-frame clones and misses some; the assay was immunoSEQ multiplex PCR. Among roughly 230,000 clones, 84% were seen once, and the ten largest hold over 9.5%. Sequencing was done on a sample of peripheral blood. The source is a woman aged 80 or older with COVID-19, enrolled during active disease.

A single count supports this clone. V and J are TRBV6-5 and TRBJ1-6; TRBD1 matches at 11 bases. Germline assignment: CDR1 MNHEY and CDR2 SVGAGI. CDR3 length equals 15 residues. V lost 3 bases and J lost 8; bases outside the gene matches: 3. This CDR3 is CASSYGTGGDSPLHF. CDR3 sequence (DNA): TGTGCCAGCAGTTATGGGACAGGGGGGGATTCACCCCTCCACTTT.

The chain carries TRBV4-1 and TRBJ2-2, with 7 bases identical to TRBD1. Trimming cost V 4 bases and J 0 bases; bases outside gene matches: 5. Germline V lookup: CDR1 MGHRA, CDR2 YSYEKL. The CDR3 is 16 residues long. This CDR3 reads CASSPLGTANTGELFF. Here the CDR3 DNA reads TGCGCCAGCAGCCCCCTAGGGACAGCGAACACCGGGGAGCTGTTTTTT.

The chain couples TRBV27 to TRBJ2-1, with 8 bases that match TRBD1. Germline V lookup: CDR1 MNHEY, CDR2 SMNVEV (reference sequence). J gave up 5 bases and V 7 bases, and 7 bases lay outside the gene matches. This CDR3 has 14 residues. The CDR3 spells CASTLRQGNNEQFF. The DNA for the CDR3 is TGTGCCAGCACCCTACGACAGGGGAACAATGAGCAGTTCTTC.

The chain carries TRBV9 and TRBJ2-5, with 7 bases lining up with TRBD2. Germline CDR1 is SGDLS and CDR2 is YYNGEE. The J segment lost 2 bases and the V segment lost 3 bases, leaving 4 bases of the junction unmatched. The CDR3 length is 14 residues. The CDR3 coding sequence is TGTGCCAGCAGCGCAGGACTAGGACAAGAGACCCAGTACTTC. Protein: CASSAGLGQETQYF.

Points on this clone: Germline and junction disagree at one end, which may indicate a read error. V and J are TRBV2 and TRBJ2-3, with 8 bases that match TRBD2. The CDR3 consists of 14 residues. Germline V gene sequence: CDR1 SNHLY, CDR2 FYNNEI. CDR3 sequence reads: CACRRGAGGDTQYF. The CDR3 DNA is TGTGCCTGCAGGCGGGGGGCCGGGGGAGATACGCAGTATTTT.

The rearrangement uses TRBV5-6 and TRBJ2-3; tentatively, D is TRBD2 (6 bases). The CDR3 spans 15 residues. Germline loops: CDR1 SGHDT, CDR2 YYEEEE. V was trimmed by 4 bases and J by 1 base, leaving 13 bases between them. CDR3 in amino acids: CASSLRGTGTDTQYF. Written as DNA, the CDR3 is TGTGCCAGCAGCCTCCGCGGGACGGGCACAGATACGCAGTATTTT.

The gene calls are TRBV5-4 and TRBJ2-2, with TRBD2 identical over 8 bases. J gave up 3 bases and V 3 bases, and 10 bases lay outside the gene matches. Germline V gives CDR1 SGHNT, CDR2 YYREEE (reference sequence). This CDR3 is 17 amino acids long. The CDR3, as DNA: TGTGCCAGCAGCTCTCCAGCGGGGGCCAGAGACACCGGGGAGCTGTTTTTT. Residues: CASSSPAGARDTGELFF.

CDR3 sequence reads: CASSSFGQGAGYEQYV. The CDR3 DNA reads as TGTGCCAGCAGTTCATTCGGACAGGGGGCGGGATACGAGCAGTACGTC. This sequence joins TRBV28 and TRBJ2-7; 11 bases match TRBD1. The J segment lost 4 bases and the V segment lost 4 bases, leaving 9 bases of the junction unmatched. Per germline, CDR1 MDHEN and CDR2 SYDVKM. The CDR3 totals 16 residues.

The rearrangement uses TRBV6-6 and TRBJ2-1; TRBD1 matches at 8 bases. The CDR3 is 15 residues long. Germline V gene sequence: CDR1 MNHNY, CDR2 SVGAGI (reference sequence). The V and J ends lost 7 bases and 8 bases, in that order; junction bases with no gene match: 13. The CDR3 is CASKTPGQAPDEQFF. DNA of the CDR3: TGTGCCAGCAAGACCCCGGGACAGGCCCCCGATGAGCAGTTCTTC.

The chain employs TRBV9 and TRBJ2-5; 7 bases are shared with TRBD1. V shed 0 bases and J 1 base; nucleotides not matched to a gene: 6. Looked up from germline, CDR1 is SGDLS and CDR2 is YYNGEE. CDR3 length: 16 residues. As DNA, the CDR3 is TGTGCCAGCAGCGTAGGGGGAACAGGGGTCCAAGAGACCCAGTACTTC. Translation: CASSVGGTGVQETQYF.

The V call is TRBV2, the J call TRBJ2-2; D ambiguous. The V and J ends lost 5 bases and 4 bases respectively, with 14 bases between them. The CDR3 consists of 15 residues. Germline V gene lookup returns CDR1 SNHLY and CDR2 FYNNEI. The CDR3 nucleotides read TGTGCCAGCAGTCGTATCGAAGCTAGCACCGGGGAGCTGTTTTTT. Translation gives CASSRIEASTGELFF. Full variable domain (remainder filled in from reference TRBV2 and TRBJ2-2): EPEVTQTPSHQVTQMGQEVILRCVPISNHLYFYWYRQILGQKVEFLVSFYNNEISEKSEIFDDQFSVERPDGSNFTLKIRSTKLEDSAMYFCASSRIEASTGELFFGEGSRLTVL.